The clone carrying this T cell receptor beta chain was seen a handful of times. Antigen unknown. Receiving focal radiation plus CTLA-4 blockade with ipilimumab were patients who had chemo-refractory metastatic non-small-cell lung cancer. The data were obtained in a study of radiotherapy plus CTLA-4 blockade in lung cancer. Study-wide points: The best predictor of response was reported to be early blood T cell clone dynamics, with interferon-beta.

CDR1 and CDR2 (germline): SEHNR, FQNEAQ (reference sequence). V was clipped by 0 bases and J by 3 bases, with 12 bases between them. The CDR3 spans 15 residues. Some clones are missing from TCRdb's copy, which holds only in-frame ones; the method was immunoSEQ multiplex PCR. The sample yields approximately 83,000 clones, around 79% seen once. This receptor was identified in a human donor with non-small cell lung cancer who had a partial response to radiotherapy plus ipilimumab. Some clones in this sample may be carry-over from other donors' samples. The sample was peripheral blood, taken from a patient treated with radiotherapy plus ipilimumab. The V call is TRBV7-9, the J call TRBJ2-7; a weak D match, TRBD1 (5 bases). CDR3 sequence (DNA): TGTGCCAGCAGCTTAGCAGGGGCAGTCCTCTACGAGCAGTACTTC. This encodes CASSLAGAVLYEQYF.